The next 16 T cell receptor beta chains were all read from a single sample in a study of PD-1 blockade in classical Hodgkin lymphoma. TCRdb's copy holds only in-frame clones and misses some; the assay was immunoSEQ multiplex PCR. The sample contains tens of thousands of clones, more than 75% of which appear only once. Time point denoted: cycle 4 day 1 (C4D1), after 6 weeks of nivolumab. After autologous stem cell transplantation all patients relapsed, and prior brentuximab vedotin exposure differed between cohorts. The sequencing here drew on peripheral blood mononuclear cells (PBMCs), taken before the fourth cycle of nivolumab. Receptor source: a human donor with classical Hodgkin lymphoma.

This chain joins TRBV5-4 and TRBJ1-2; D gene ambiguous. This CDR3 comprises 13 residues. The germline gives CDR1 SGHNT, CDR2 YYREEE (reference sequence). The V end was cut by 4 bases, the J end by 8 bases, with 15 bases between. Here the CDR3 DNA reads TGTGCCAGCAGCCCAGCCCCCGGGTACGGCTACACCTTC. This encodes CASSPAPGYGYTF. The full variable domain, in which reference TRBV5-4 and TRBJ1-2 provide the parts outside the CDR3, is ETGVTQSPTHLIKTRGQQVTLRCSSQSGHNTVSWYQQALGQGPQFIFQYYREEENGRGNFPPRFSGLQFPNYSSELNVNALELDDSALYLCASSPAPGYGYTFGSGTRLTVV.

The gene calls are TRBV27 and TRBJ2-3, with TRBD2 matching 7 bases. Germline loops: CDR1 MNHEY, CDR2 SMNVEV (reference sequence). CDR3 length equals 15 residues. V lost 3 bases to trimming and J lost 5 bases; unmatched junction nucleotides: 8. The CDR3 DNA reads TGTGCCAGCAGTTTGGGCGGGAGTGGTGGAGATACGCAGTATTTT. It codes for CASSLGGSGGDTQYF.

V is TRBV28 and J is TRBJ2-7, with 7 bases identical to TRBD1. V trimming: 6 bases; J trimming: 3 bases; junction bases outside the gene matches: 8. From germline, CDR1 is MDHEN and CDR2 SYDVKM. The CDR3 loop spans 14 amino acids. The CDR3 bases are TGTGCCAGCAGCATTTACAGGGGACGCTACGAGCAGTACTTC. This sequence encodes CASSIYRGRYEQYF.

The rearrangement links TRBV19 to TRBJ2-5, with D perhaps TRBD1 (8 bases). Trimming stripped 5 bases from V and 4 bases from J, with 14 bases between. The CDR3 is 14 residues long. Germline assignment: CDR1 LNHDA and CDR2 SQIVND (reference sequence). CDR3 in amino acids: CASSRQGRGETQYF. CDR3 nucleotide sequence: TGTGCCAGTAGTCGACAGGGGAGGGGAGAGACCCAGTACTTC.

V gene TRBV5-1 combines with J gene TRBJ2-1; no definite D call. V gave up 0 bases and J gave up 1 base, with 11 bases separating them. The CDR3 length is 16 residues. From germline, CDR1 is SGHRS and CDR2 YFSETQ. The CDR3 loop reads CASSLDVGSSYNEQFF. For the CDR3, the DNA is TGCGCCAGCAGCTTGGATGTGGGGTCATCCTACAATGAGCAGTTCTTC.

This clone appeared once. V gene TRBV7-9 combines with J gene TRBJ2-7, with 7 bases matching TRBD2. The germline V gene has CDR1 SEHNR and CDR2 FQNEAQ (reference sequence). V was clipped by 2 bases and J by 3 bases; unmatched bases: 7. CDR3 size: 15 residues. CDR3 bases: TGTGCCAGCAGCTTAACGGGCGGGAGTCTCTACGAGCAGTACTTC. Translated: CASSLTGGSLYEQYF.

The CDR3 protein is CASSLNRGEGETQYF. CDR3 nucleotides: TGTGCCAGCAGTCTGAACAGGGGAGAGGGAGAGACCCAGTACTTC. The chain is built from TRBV6-1 and TRBJ2-5, with TRBD1 identical over 7 bases. Germline-derived CDR1 and CDR2 are MNHNS and SASEGT. This CDR3 is built from 15 residues. V was clipped by 5 bases and J by 4 bases; unmatched bases: 10.

The chain links TRBV7-3 to TRBJ2-3; D gene ambiguous. V dropped 4 bases and J dropped 5 bases, with 22 bases sitting between them. Germline V gives CDR1 SGHTA, CDR2 FQGTGA. This CDR3 has 17 residues. The CDR3: CASSSQPPRTPGDTQYF. DNA for the CDR3: TGTGCCAGCAGCTCCCAGCCCCCGCGTACTCCGGGAGATACGCAGTATTTT.

The V and J genes are TRBV10-3 and TRBJ2-7, with D perhaps TRBD1 or TRBD2 (5 bases each). CDR3 size: 15 residues. Germline CDR1 is ENHRY and CDR2 is SYGVKD. V gave up 4 bases and J gave up 0 bases, with 13 bases separating them. DNA for the CDR3: TGTGCCATCAGTGGGTCGGTTGGGGGCTCCTACGAGCAGTACTTC. Protein sequence: CAISGSVGGSYEQYF.

This rearrangement joins TRBV28 to TRBJ1-2, with D tentatively TRBD1 (5 bases). The CDR3 extends over 13 amino acids. Germline V lookup: CDR1 MDHEN, CDR2 SYDVKM. The V end lost 8 bases, the J end lost 1 base, and 11 bases lay between the germline ends. CDR3 sequence reads: CASSTQGNYGYTF. The CDR3, as DNA: TGTGCCAGCTCAACGCAGGGTAACTATGGCTACACCTTC.

V and J are TRBV27 and TRBJ2-7, with D possibly matching TRBD1 (6 bases). Germline V gene lookup returns CDR1 MNHEY and CDR2 SMNVEV (reference sequence). The CDR3 spans 14 residues. Trimming shortened V by 3 bases and J by 7 bases, and 16 bases separated the two germline ends. CDR3 bases: TGTGCCAGCAGTTTGGGGGCGCTGGGTTATGAGCAGTACTTC. The encoded protein is CASSLGALGYEQYF.

This clone was seen only a few times. The chain couples TRBV29-1 to TRBJ2-5, with D perhaps TRBD2 (5 bases). Germline V lookup: CDR1 SQVTM, CDR2 ANQGSEA. The CDR3 covers 18 residues. The V end was cut by 4 bases, the J end by 0 bases, with 24 bases between. The CDR3 coding sequence is TGCAGCGTTGCGACACTGGCGTGGGAGCGGCGGTACCAAGAGACCCAGTACTTC. This gives the protein CSVATLAWERRYQETQYF.

This chain joins TRBV19 and TRBJ1-1; D gene ambiguous. Trimming took off 3 bases at V and 6 bases at J, with 14 bases between the two ends. From germline, CDR1 is LNHDA and CDR2 SQIVND (reference sequence). This CDR3 is built from 14 residues. CDR3 in amino acids: CASSMPVISPEAFF. DNA for the CDR3: TGTGCCAGTAGTATGCCAGTAATCAGCCCTGAAGCTTTCTTT.

The chain has TRBV14 and TRBJ2-2; D is unresolved. CDR3 size: 15 residues. The V end was cut by 0 bases, the J end by 1 base, with 6 bases between. CDR1 and CDR2 from the germline V gene are SGHDN and FVKESK. The CDR3 here is CASSQDGRNTGELFF. CDR3 bases: TGTGCCAGCAGCCAAGATGGTCGGAACACCGGGGAGCTGTTTTTT.

This clone was observed a few times. The chain combines TRBV4-1 with TRBJ2-1; D ambiguous. The CDR3 has 15 amino acids. Germline CDR1 reads MGHRA; CDR2 reads YSYEKL. Trimming cost V 3 bases and J 9 bases, with 18 bases left between them. CDR3 DNA sequence: TGCGCCAGCAGCCAGGTCCTAGTGATCGTCGGTGAGCAGTTCTTC. It codes for CASSQVLVIVGEQFF.

The chain couples TRBV10-3 to TRBJ2-3, with 7 bases fitting TRBD2. The CDR3 runs to 18 residues. Germline CDR1 ENHRY, CDR2 SYGVKD. Germline trimming cut 4 bases from V and 6 bases from J; bases unmatched to any gene: 19. CDR3: CAISVWIEGGTHGDTQYF. The CDR3 DNA sequence: TGTGCCATCAGTGTTTGGATTGAGGGAGGGACCCATGGGGATACGCAGTATTTT.